This T cell receptor (beta chain) was documented in a study of cytotoxic CD8 clonotypes in ibrutinib-treated CLL. At the level of the study: Within the patient group, around 11 were relapsed/refractory and over 14 treatment-naive, and approximately 17 were IGHV unmutated. Among the samples, the mean was 255,043 productive templates and about 90,000 productive rearrangements.

Data came from immunoSEQ multiplex PCR; TCRdb stores just in-frame clones and leaves some out. Found here are 150,000 to 200,000 clones, 81% of them singletons; the top ten hold about 2%. Concerning this clone: Its cognate antigen is unknown.

Study outcomes and limitations: Clonality measured at baseline exceeded age-matched healthy donors, tracking circulating CD8+ T-cell counts. A difference in sampling times existed between sustained-remission and progressing patients.

Sequenced here: PBMCs, sampled after 12 months of ibrutinib treatment. This clonotype was sampled from a human donor with chronic lymphocytic leukemia.

CDR3 in amino acids: CASSPPLGGGSTDTQYF. CDR3 coding DNA: TGTGCCAGCTCACCTCCCTTAGGGGGAGGGAGCACAGATACGCAGTATTTT. This chain links TRBV25-1 with TRBJ2-3; perhaps TRBD2 as D (7 bases). The CDR3 length is 17 residues. Germline CDR1 is MGHDK and CDR2 is SYGVNS. Deletions cut 8 bases from V and 0 bases from J, with 21 bases between.